Included here is one T cell receptor (beta chain) sequence, with context. The data were obtained in a study of shared clonotypes between healthy human individuals. This CDR3 has 15 amino acids. V lost 5 bases and J lost 0, with 12 bases in between. Germline CDR1 SGHKS, CDR2 YYEKEE (reference sequence). The method was immunoSEQ multiplex PCR; TCRdb's version includes in-frame clones alone and lacks a portion of them. The profile shows more than 2 million clones, 95% of them singletons. The chain employs TRBV5-5 and TRBJ1-3, with a possible D match to TRBD1 (6 bases). This sequence originates from a man aged 18 to 29 in good health. Material for sequencing was naive CD4+ T cells sorted from blood. Subset here: CD45RA+ positively selected. The CDR3 sequence is CASRPTGNSGNTIYF. The CDR3, as DNA: TGTGCCAGCAGGCCAACAGGGAACTCTGGAAACACCATATATTTT. Variable domain in full (rest from reference TRBV5-5 and TRBJ1-3): DAGVTQSPTHLIKTRGQQVTLRCSPISGHKSVSWYQQVLGQGPQFIFQYYEKEERGRGNFPDRFSARQFPNYSSELNVNALLLGDSALYLCASRPTGNSGNTIYFGEGSWLTVV.